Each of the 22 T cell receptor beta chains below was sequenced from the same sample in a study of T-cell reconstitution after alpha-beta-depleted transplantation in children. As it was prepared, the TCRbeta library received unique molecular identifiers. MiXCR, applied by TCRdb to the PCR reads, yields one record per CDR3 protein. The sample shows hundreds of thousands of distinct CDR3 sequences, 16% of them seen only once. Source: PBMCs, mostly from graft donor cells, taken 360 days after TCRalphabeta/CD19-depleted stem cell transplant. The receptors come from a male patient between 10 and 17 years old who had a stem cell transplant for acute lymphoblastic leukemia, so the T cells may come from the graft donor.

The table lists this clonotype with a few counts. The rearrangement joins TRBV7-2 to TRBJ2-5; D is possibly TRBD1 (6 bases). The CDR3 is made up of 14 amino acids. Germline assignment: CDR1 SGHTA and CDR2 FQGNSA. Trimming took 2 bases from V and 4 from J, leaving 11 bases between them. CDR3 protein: CASSLTGIGETQYF. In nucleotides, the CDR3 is TGTGCCAGCAGCTTAACAGGGATCGGAGAGACCCAGTACTTC.

CDR3 residues: CATSSLAQILHTQYF. The CDR3 DNA is TGTGCCACCAGCAGCCTAGCCCAAATCCTCCATACGCAGTATTTT. The chain is built from TRBV15 and TRBJ2-3, with TRBD2 as a possible D gene (5 bases). The CDR3 contains 15 residues. CDR1 LNHNV and CDR2 YYDKDF come from the germline V gene (reference sequence). The V gene lost 3 bases and the J gene lost 7 bases, with 17 bases spanning the gap.

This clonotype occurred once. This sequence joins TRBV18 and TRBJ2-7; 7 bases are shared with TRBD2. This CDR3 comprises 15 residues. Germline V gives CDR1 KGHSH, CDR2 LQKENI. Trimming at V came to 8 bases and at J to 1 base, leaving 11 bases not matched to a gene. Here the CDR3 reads CASRPGLSVSYEQYF. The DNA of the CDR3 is TGTGCCAGCCGACCGGGACTATCTGTTTCCTACGAGCAGTACTTC.

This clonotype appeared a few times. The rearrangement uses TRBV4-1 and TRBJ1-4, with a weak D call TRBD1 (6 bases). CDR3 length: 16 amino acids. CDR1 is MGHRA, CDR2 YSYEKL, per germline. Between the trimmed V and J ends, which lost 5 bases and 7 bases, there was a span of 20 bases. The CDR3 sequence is CASSISRGGRGEKLFF. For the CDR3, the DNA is TGCGCCAGCAGCATCAGCCGGGGGGGGCGCGGTGAAAAACTGTTTTTT.

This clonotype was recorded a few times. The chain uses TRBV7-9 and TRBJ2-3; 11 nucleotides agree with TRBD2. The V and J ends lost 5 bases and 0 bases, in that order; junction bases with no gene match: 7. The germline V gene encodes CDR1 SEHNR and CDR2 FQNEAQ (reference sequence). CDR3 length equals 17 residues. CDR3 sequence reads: CASSRGTSGTSTDTQYF. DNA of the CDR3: TGTGCCAGCAGCCGCGGGACTAGCGGTACTAGCACAGATACGCAGTATTTT.

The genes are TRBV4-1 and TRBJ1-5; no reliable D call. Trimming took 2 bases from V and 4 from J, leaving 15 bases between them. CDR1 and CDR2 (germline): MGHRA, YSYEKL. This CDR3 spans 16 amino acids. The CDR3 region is CASSQLGAGSNQPQHF. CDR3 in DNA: TGCGCCAGCAGCCAACTGGGAGCCGGATCAAATCAGCCCCAGCATTTT.

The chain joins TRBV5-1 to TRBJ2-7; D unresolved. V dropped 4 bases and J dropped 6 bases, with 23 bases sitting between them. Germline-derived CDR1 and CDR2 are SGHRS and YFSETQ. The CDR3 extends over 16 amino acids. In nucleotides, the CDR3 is TGCGCCAGCAGCAACTCAGACTCCCTCGGAGTGGGCGAGCAGTACTTC. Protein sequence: CASSNSDSLGVGEQYF. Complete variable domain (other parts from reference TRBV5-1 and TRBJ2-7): KAGVTQTPRYLIKTRGQQVTLSCSPISGHRSVSWYQQTPGQGLQFLFEYFSETQRNKGNFPGRFSGRQFSNSRSEMNVSTLELGDSALYLCASSNSDSLGVGEQYFGPGTRLTVT.

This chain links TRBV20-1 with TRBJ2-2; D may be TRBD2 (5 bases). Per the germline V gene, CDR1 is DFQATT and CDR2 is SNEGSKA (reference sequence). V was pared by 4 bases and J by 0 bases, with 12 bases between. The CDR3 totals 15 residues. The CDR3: CSAIPAVPNTGELFF. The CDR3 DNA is TGCAGTGCTATACCAGCGGTCCCGAACACCGGGGAGCTGTTTTTT.

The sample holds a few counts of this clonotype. The DNA for the CDR3 is TGTGCCAGCAGTTTCGGAGGGTCCGGCTATGGCTACACCTTC. Translation: CASSFGGSGYGYTF. The J gene is TRBJ1-2, the V gene TRBV12-3 or TRBV12-4; no reliable D call. The CDR3 spans 14 residues. The ends were cut back, 3 bases at V and 4 bases at J, with 12 bases in the middle.

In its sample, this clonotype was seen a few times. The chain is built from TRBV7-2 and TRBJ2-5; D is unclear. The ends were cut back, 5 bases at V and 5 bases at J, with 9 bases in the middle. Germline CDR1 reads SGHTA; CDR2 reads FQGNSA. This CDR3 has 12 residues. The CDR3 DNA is TGTGCCAGCAGCGCCAGAGCGGAGACCCAGTACTTC. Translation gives CASSARAETQYF. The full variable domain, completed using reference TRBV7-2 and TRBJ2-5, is GAGVSQSPSNKVTEKGKDVELRCDPISGHTALYWYRQSLGQGLEFLIYFQGNSAPDKSGLPSDRFSAERTGGSVSTLTIQRTQQEDSAVYLCASSARAETQYFGPGTRLLVL.

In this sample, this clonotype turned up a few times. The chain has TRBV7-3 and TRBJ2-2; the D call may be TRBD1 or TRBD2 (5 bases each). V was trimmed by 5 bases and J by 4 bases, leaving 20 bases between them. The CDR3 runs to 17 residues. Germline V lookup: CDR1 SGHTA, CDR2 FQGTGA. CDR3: CASSPPLSGPFTGELFF. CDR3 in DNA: TGTGCCAGCAGCCCCCCTTTATCGGGACCTTTCACCGGGGAGCTGTTTTTT. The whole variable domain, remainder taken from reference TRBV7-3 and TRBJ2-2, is GAGVSQTPSNKVTEKGKYVELRCDPISGHTALYWYRQSLGQGPEFLIYFQGTGAADDSGLPNDRFFAVRPEGSVSTLKIQRTERGDSAVYLCASSPPLSGPFTGELFFGEGSRLTVL.

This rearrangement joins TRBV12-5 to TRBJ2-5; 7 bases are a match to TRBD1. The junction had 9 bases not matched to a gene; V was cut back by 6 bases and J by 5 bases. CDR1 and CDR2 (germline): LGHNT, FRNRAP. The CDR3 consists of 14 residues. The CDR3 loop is CASGLKGQKETQYF. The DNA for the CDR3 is TGTGCTAGTGGCCTAAAGGGACAGAAGGAGACCCAGTACTTC.

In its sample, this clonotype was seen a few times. This CDR3 is CASGLAHTRTSGIPRFNEQFF. CDR3 bases: TGTGCTAGTGGTTTGGCCCACACCCGGACTAGCGGGATACCACGATTCAATGAGCAGTTCTTC. The V gene is TRBV12-5, the J gene TRBJ2-1; 12 bases are a match to TRBD2. V shed 1 base and J 6 bases; nucleotides not matched to a gene: 19. This CDR3 is built from 21 residues. CDR1 and CDR2 (germline): LGHNT, FRNRAP.

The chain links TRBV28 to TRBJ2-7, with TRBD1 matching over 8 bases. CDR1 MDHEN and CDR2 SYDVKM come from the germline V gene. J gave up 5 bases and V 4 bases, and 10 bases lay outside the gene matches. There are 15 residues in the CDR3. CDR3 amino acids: CASSYFWQGANEQYF. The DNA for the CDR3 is TGTGCCAGCAGTTATTTTTGGCAGGGGGCCAACGAGCAGTACTTC.

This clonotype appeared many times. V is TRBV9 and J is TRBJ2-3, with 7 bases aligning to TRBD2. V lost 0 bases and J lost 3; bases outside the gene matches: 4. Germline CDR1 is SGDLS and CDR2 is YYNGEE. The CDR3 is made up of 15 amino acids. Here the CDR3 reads CASSVAGGRTDTQYF. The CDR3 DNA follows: TGTGCCAGCAGCGTAGCGGGAGGAAGGACAGATACGCAGTATTTT.

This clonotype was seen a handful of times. Here the CDR3 DNA reads TGTGCCAGCAGCTTAACGGTGGGATTCCACGAGCAGTACTTC. Translated, it gives CASSLTVGFHEQYF. The chain combines TRBV7-3 with TRBJ2-7; D remains ambiguous. V lost 0 bases to trimming and J lost 5 bases, with 11 bases between them. Germline V CDR1 and CDR2: SGHTA, FQGTGA. The CDR3 runs 14 residues. Full variable domain (rest looked up from reference TRBV7-3 and TRBJ2-7): GAGVSQTPSNKVTEKGKYVELRCDPISGHTALYWYRQSLGQGPEFLIYFQGTGAADDSGLPNDRFFAVRPEGSVSTLKIQRTERGDSAVYLCASSLTVGFHEQYFGPGTRLTVT.

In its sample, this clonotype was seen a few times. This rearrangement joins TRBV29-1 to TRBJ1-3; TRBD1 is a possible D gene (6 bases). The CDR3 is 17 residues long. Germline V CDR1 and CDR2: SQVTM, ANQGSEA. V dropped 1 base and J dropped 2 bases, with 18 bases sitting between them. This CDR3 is CSVEGSRGAGAGNTIYF. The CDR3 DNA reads TGCAGCGTTGAAGGTAGCCGGGGGGCAGGGGCTGGAAACACCATATATTTT.

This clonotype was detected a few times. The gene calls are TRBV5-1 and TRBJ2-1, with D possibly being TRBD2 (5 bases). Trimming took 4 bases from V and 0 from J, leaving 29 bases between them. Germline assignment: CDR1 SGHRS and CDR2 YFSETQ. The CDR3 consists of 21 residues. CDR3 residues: CASSPHSGKRSALPSYNEQFF. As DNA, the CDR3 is TGCGCCAGCAGCCCACATTCTGGGAAGCGGAGCGCTCTTCCCTCCTACAATGAGCAGTTCTTC.

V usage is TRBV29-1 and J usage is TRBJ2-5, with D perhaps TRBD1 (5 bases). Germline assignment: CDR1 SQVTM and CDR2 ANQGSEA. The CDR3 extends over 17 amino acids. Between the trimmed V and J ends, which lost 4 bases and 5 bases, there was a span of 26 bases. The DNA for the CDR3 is TGCAGCGTTGTCCCGACAGAAGGGGTGTTGTTTACGGAGACCCAGTACTTC. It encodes CSVVPTEGVLFTETQYF.

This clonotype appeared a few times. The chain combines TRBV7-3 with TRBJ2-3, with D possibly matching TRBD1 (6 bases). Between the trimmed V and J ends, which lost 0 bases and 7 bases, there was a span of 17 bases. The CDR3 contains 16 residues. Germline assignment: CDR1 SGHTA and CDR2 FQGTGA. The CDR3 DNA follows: TGTGCCAGCAGCTTAACGTTAACCACAGGGCCGAATACGCAGTATTTT. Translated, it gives CASSLTLTTGPNTQYF. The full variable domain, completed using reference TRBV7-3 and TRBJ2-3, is GAGVSQTPSNKVTEKGKYVELRCDPISGHTALYWYRQSLGQGPEFLIYFQGTGAADDSGLPNDRFFAVRPEGSVSTLKIQRTERGDSAVYLCASSLTLTTGPNTQYFGPGTRLTVL.

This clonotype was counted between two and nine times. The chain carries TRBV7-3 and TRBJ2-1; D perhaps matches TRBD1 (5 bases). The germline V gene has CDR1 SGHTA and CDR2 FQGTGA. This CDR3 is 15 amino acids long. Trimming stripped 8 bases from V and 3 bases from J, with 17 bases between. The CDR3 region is CASGLGLPIYNEQFF. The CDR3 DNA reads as TGTGCCAGCGGTTTGGGGCTTCCGATCTACAATGAGCAGTTCTTC.

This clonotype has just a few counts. CDR3 amino acids: CASSQDVGAGDTQYF. The CDR3 DNA reads TGCGCCAGCAGCCAAGATGTCGGGGCGGGAGATACGCAGTATTTT. This rearrangement joins TRBV4-1 to TRBJ2-3, with D perhaps given as TRBD1 or TRBD2 (5 bases each). The ends were cut back, 0 bases at V and 5 bases at J, with 12 bases in the middle. CDR1 and CDR2 (germline): MGHRA, YSYEKL. The CDR3 totals 15 residues.